This record covers a single T cell receptor beta chain. Its matching antigen is unknown. The sample's treatment: roughly 20 received Ad26.COV2.S at low or high dose, single or two shots; about five received placebo; per-sample allocation not given. Repertoires come from day 63 after the first vaccine or placebo injection. This sample was included in a study of Ad26.COV2.S vaccination and SARS-CoV-2 variants. About the study: The study gave Ad26.COV2.S intramuscularly, once or twice 56 days apart.

Measured with immunoSEQ multiplex PCR; TCRdb has only the in-frame clones, and not every one. The sample contains just over 350,000 clones, 70% to 90% of which appear only once. General study results and limits: TCR breadth and depth analyses may have underestimated total T cell responses. While placebo recipients had lower spike-specific TCR breadth, vaccine recipients had more. Similar non-spike TCR breadth was seen in vaccine and placebo recipients.

The ends were cut back, 8 bases at V and 5 bases at J, with 12 bases in the middle. The CDR3 has 13 amino acids. The germline V gene encodes CDR1 KGHDR and CDR2 SFDVKD. The chain recombines TRBV24-1 with TRBJ2-1; weak D call: TRBD2 (6 bases). This TCR was recovered from a person between 18 and 65 years old who received the Ad26.COV2.S COVID-19 vaccine or a placebo. The sample here was peripheral blood, taken in a trial of Ad26.COV2.S vaccine versus placebo. Here the CDR3 DNA reads TGTGCCACCATAGGGACTTTCAACAATGAGCAGTTCTTC. Translation gives CATIGTFNNEQFF.